These 18 T cell receptor beta chains originate from one sample sequenced in a study of T cell changes during pregnancy in multiple sclerosis. Produced via immunoSEQ multiplex PCR; TCRdb's table is partial and in-frame only. The sample has roughly 79,000 clones; around 93% are singletons. The sample here was peripheral blood, taken in the second trimester of pregnancy. The receptors here all came from a female donor in good health, enrolled as a control in a pregnancy study.

This clone was detected only once. One junction end disagrees with the germline gene, perhaps due to a read error. The chain couples TRBV7-7 to TRBJ2-3; D remains ambiguous. The CDR3 runs 14 residues. In germline, CDR1 is SSHAT, CDR2 FNYEAQ (reference sequence). The CDR3 loop reads CASSLGQSTDTQYF. The DNA of the CDR3 is TGTGCTAGCAGCTTAGGTCAGAGCACAGATACGCAGTATTTT.

The chain combines TRBV7-8 with TRBJ2-7; TRBD1 aligns across 11 bases. This CDR3 is 15 amino acids long. The V gene's germline CDR1 is SGHVS and CDR2 FQNEAQ. Unmatched junction bases numbered 7, after V lost 5 bases and J lost 4 bases. The CDR3 region is CASSLGTGGMYEQYF. DNA for the CDR3: TGTGCCAGCAGCCTTGGGACAGGGGGAATGTACGAGCAGTACTTC.

The rearrangement links TRBV10-3 to TRBJ2-1, with D maybe TRBD2 (6 bases). Germline V gene lookup returns CDR1 ENHRY and CDR2 SYGVKD. Deletions cut 10 bases from V and 0 bases from J, with 22 bases between. This CDR3 is 17 amino acids long. CDR3: CATQIEPGGISYNEQFF. CDR3 bases: TGTGCCACCCAAATAGAGCCTGGGGGGATCTCCTACAATGAGCAGTTCTTC.

This clone was seen only once. This chain joins TRBV12-5 and TRBJ1-3; D call uncertain. Germline V gene lookup returns CDR1 LGHNT and CDR2 FRNRAP. The CDR3 is 16 amino acids. V was cut by 0 bases and J by 0 bases, with 9 bases left in between. In DNA, the CDR3 is TGTGCTAGTGGTTTGGTGGGAGTGAACTCTGGAAACACCATATATTTT. It yields the protein CASGLVGVNSGNTIYF.

The CDR3 DNA reads TGCGCCAGCAGCCAAGAAACCGGGACAGGGGTTGGCTACACCTTC. Protein product: CASSQETGTGVGYTF. The V call is TRBV4-3, the J call TRBJ1-2, with 10 bases aligning to TRBD1. The V and J ends lost 0 bases and 7 bases, in that order; junction bases with no gene match: 5. Germline assignment: CDR1 LGHNA and CDR2 YSLEER. The CDR3 totals 15 residues.

The chain carries TRBV10-3 and TRBJ1-2; no definite D call. The CDR3 covers 16 residues. CDR1 is ENHRY, CDR2 SYGVKD, per germline. V was trimmed by 0 bases and J by 5 bases, leaving 16 bases between them. The CDR3 reads CAISESERVVEYGYTF. Written as DNA, the CDR3 is TGTGCCATCAGTGAGTCGGAGAGGGTCGTAGAGTATGGCTACACCTTC.

The gene calls are TRBV30 and TRBJ1-1, with TRBD1 as a possible D gene (5 bases). Looked up from germline, CDR1 is GTSNPN and CDR2 is SVGIG (reference sequence). The ends were cut back, 2 bases at V and 1 base at J, with 8 bases in the middle. This CDR3 is built from 13 residues. The DNA of the CDR3 is TGTGCCTGGAGTAGGGGTAGGAACACTGAAGCTTTCTTT. Protein sequence: CAWSRGRNTEAFF.

The rearrangement links TRBV27 to TRBJ1-6; 9 bases agree with TRBD1. CDR1 MNHEY and CDR2 SMNVEV come from the germline V gene (reference sequence). The CDR3 is made up of 17 amino acids. The V gene end was trimmed by 6 bases and the J gene end by 7 bases; junction bases not matched to a gene: 13. The CDR3 DNA sequence: TGTGCCAGCAGCACAAAAATCCGGGACAGGGTCAATTCACCCCTCCACTTT. As protein: CASSTKIRDRVNSPLHF.

The gene calls are TRBV30 and TRBJ2-7; TRBD1 aligns across 7 bases. Germline CDR1 and CDR2: GTSNPN and SVGIG (reference sequence). The CDR3 is made up of 14 amino acids. With 4 bases clipped from V and 4 bases from J, the junction kept 10 bases outside the gene matches. CDR3 DNA sequence: TGTGCCTGGACGAAAACAGGGGATCGTTACGAGCAGTACTTC. Translation gives CAWTKTGDRYEQYF.

This clone was counted a single time. The chain recombines TRBV14 with TRBJ1-1, with D perhaps TRBD1 (5 bases). Germline assignment: CDR1 SGHDN and CDR2 FVKESK. This CDR3 has 13 residues. Trimming stripped 3 bases from V and 10 bases from J, with 15 bases between. DNA for the CDR3: TGTGCCAGCAGCCAGAGCAGGGAACATAGAGCTTTCTTT. Protein product: CASSQSREHRAFF.

This clone showed up just once. The chain has TRBV19 and TRBJ1-1; weak D call: TRBD1 (6 bases). Germline CDR1 is LNHDA and CDR2 is SQIVND (reference sequence). Trimming shortened V by 10 bases and J by 11 bases, and 17 bases separated the two germline ends. This CDR3 is built from 11 residues. This chain's CDR3 is CATNRGGGAFF. CDR3 coding DNA: TGTGCCACCAATAGGGGAGGGGGGGCTTTCTTT.

The chain employs TRBV6-6 and TRBJ1-2, with 7 bases fitting TRBD1. V was pared by 6 bases and J by 5 bases, with 9 bases of the junction left unmatched. This CDR3 region has 14 residues. The germline V gene encodes CDR1 MNHNY and CDR2 SVGAGI (reference sequence). CDR3 amino acids: CASSPNTGVYGYTF. In nucleotides, the CDR3 is TGTGCCAGCAGCCCAAATACAGGGGTTTATGGCTACACCTTC.

The genes are TRBV19 and TRBJ2-5; TRBD1 matches 12 bases. The CDR3 loop spans 15 amino acids. V dropped 7 bases and J dropped 4; count of bases not matched to a gene: 7. Germline V gene lookup returns CDR1 LNHDA and CDR2 SQIVND (reference sequence). CDR3 amino acids: CASTPGTGGGETQYF. DNA for the CDR3: TGTGCCAGTACCCCCGGGACAGGGGGCGGAGAGACCCAGTACTTC.

On this clone itself: One junction end does not reproduce the germline sequence, and a read error may be involved. This sequence joins TRBV5-1 and TRBJ1-2; 8 nucleotides align to TRBD1. The CDR3 has 14 amino acids. CDR1 is SGHRS, CDR2 YFSETQ, per germline. The CDR3 reads CASSVTGADYGYTF. The DNA for the CDR3 is TGCGCCAGCAGCGTGACAGGGGCTGACTACGGCTACACCTTC.

The chain links TRBV18 to TRBJ1-1, with D possibly matching TRBD1 (5 bases). The CDR3 is 16 residues long. Germline V gene data show CDR1 as KGHSH and CDR2 as LQKENI. The V and J ends lost 4 bases and 1 base respectively, with 16 bases between them. The CDR3 spells CASSRLGLGGNTEAFF. The CDR3 coding sequence is TGTGCCAGCTCACGTCTGGGGCTCGGGGGGAACACTGAAGCTTTCTTT.

The gene calls are TRBV4-3 and TRBJ2-2; the match to TRBD1 covers 7 bases. Germline V gene lookup returns CDR1 LGHNA and CDR2 YSLEER. V shed 6 bases and J 2 bases; nucleotides not matched to a gene: 3. CDR3 length: 14 residues. DNA of the CDR3: TGCGCCAGCAGACGGGACAGTAACACCGGGGAGCTGTTTTTT. It yields the protein CASRRDSNTGELFF.

The J gene is TRBJ2-1, the V gene TRBV6-5, with D possibly matching TRBD2 (7 bases). The CDR3 has 14 residues. Germline loops: CDR1 MNHEY, CDR2 SVGAGI. V lost 4 bases to trimming and J lost 5 bases, with 12 bases between them. The CDR3 is CASSLRGHDNEQFF. The CDR3 region has the DNA TGTGCCAGCAGTTTGCGGGGGCACGACAATGAGCAGTTCTTC.

The rearrangement uses TRBV9 and TRBJ2-7; D possibly corresponds to TRBD1 (6 bases). This CDR3 region has 15 residues. Trimming shortened V by 0 bases and J by 4 bases, and 14 bases separated the two germline ends. Germline assignment: CDR1 SGDLS and CDR2 YYNGEE. DNA of the CDR3: TGTGCCAGCAGCGTAGGGTACGCAGGGGTGTACGAGCAGTACTTC. Translating it yields CASSVGYAGVYEQYF.